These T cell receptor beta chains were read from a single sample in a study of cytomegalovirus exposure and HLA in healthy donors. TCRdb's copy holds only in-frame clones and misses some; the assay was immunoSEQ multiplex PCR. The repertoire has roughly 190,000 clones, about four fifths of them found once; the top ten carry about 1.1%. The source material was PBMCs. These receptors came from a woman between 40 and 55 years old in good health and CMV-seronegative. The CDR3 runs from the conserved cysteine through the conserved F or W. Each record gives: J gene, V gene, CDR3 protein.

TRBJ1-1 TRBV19 CASRPGLYDPEAFF
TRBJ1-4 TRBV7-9 CASSLAKAGGFEKLFF
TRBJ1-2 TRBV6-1 CASSAAKGYGYTF
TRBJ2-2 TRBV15 CATSRRWGLVNTGELFF
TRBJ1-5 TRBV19 CASSIWQEHQPQHF
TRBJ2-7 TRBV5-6 CASSWRTSGGYEQYF
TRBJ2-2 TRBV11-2 CVSSFSPSTGELFF
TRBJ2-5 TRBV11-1 CASSLGAGFSGRAEETQYF
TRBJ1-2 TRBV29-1 CSVGQDYGYTF
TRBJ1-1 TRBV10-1 CAYPEGGTKTEAFF